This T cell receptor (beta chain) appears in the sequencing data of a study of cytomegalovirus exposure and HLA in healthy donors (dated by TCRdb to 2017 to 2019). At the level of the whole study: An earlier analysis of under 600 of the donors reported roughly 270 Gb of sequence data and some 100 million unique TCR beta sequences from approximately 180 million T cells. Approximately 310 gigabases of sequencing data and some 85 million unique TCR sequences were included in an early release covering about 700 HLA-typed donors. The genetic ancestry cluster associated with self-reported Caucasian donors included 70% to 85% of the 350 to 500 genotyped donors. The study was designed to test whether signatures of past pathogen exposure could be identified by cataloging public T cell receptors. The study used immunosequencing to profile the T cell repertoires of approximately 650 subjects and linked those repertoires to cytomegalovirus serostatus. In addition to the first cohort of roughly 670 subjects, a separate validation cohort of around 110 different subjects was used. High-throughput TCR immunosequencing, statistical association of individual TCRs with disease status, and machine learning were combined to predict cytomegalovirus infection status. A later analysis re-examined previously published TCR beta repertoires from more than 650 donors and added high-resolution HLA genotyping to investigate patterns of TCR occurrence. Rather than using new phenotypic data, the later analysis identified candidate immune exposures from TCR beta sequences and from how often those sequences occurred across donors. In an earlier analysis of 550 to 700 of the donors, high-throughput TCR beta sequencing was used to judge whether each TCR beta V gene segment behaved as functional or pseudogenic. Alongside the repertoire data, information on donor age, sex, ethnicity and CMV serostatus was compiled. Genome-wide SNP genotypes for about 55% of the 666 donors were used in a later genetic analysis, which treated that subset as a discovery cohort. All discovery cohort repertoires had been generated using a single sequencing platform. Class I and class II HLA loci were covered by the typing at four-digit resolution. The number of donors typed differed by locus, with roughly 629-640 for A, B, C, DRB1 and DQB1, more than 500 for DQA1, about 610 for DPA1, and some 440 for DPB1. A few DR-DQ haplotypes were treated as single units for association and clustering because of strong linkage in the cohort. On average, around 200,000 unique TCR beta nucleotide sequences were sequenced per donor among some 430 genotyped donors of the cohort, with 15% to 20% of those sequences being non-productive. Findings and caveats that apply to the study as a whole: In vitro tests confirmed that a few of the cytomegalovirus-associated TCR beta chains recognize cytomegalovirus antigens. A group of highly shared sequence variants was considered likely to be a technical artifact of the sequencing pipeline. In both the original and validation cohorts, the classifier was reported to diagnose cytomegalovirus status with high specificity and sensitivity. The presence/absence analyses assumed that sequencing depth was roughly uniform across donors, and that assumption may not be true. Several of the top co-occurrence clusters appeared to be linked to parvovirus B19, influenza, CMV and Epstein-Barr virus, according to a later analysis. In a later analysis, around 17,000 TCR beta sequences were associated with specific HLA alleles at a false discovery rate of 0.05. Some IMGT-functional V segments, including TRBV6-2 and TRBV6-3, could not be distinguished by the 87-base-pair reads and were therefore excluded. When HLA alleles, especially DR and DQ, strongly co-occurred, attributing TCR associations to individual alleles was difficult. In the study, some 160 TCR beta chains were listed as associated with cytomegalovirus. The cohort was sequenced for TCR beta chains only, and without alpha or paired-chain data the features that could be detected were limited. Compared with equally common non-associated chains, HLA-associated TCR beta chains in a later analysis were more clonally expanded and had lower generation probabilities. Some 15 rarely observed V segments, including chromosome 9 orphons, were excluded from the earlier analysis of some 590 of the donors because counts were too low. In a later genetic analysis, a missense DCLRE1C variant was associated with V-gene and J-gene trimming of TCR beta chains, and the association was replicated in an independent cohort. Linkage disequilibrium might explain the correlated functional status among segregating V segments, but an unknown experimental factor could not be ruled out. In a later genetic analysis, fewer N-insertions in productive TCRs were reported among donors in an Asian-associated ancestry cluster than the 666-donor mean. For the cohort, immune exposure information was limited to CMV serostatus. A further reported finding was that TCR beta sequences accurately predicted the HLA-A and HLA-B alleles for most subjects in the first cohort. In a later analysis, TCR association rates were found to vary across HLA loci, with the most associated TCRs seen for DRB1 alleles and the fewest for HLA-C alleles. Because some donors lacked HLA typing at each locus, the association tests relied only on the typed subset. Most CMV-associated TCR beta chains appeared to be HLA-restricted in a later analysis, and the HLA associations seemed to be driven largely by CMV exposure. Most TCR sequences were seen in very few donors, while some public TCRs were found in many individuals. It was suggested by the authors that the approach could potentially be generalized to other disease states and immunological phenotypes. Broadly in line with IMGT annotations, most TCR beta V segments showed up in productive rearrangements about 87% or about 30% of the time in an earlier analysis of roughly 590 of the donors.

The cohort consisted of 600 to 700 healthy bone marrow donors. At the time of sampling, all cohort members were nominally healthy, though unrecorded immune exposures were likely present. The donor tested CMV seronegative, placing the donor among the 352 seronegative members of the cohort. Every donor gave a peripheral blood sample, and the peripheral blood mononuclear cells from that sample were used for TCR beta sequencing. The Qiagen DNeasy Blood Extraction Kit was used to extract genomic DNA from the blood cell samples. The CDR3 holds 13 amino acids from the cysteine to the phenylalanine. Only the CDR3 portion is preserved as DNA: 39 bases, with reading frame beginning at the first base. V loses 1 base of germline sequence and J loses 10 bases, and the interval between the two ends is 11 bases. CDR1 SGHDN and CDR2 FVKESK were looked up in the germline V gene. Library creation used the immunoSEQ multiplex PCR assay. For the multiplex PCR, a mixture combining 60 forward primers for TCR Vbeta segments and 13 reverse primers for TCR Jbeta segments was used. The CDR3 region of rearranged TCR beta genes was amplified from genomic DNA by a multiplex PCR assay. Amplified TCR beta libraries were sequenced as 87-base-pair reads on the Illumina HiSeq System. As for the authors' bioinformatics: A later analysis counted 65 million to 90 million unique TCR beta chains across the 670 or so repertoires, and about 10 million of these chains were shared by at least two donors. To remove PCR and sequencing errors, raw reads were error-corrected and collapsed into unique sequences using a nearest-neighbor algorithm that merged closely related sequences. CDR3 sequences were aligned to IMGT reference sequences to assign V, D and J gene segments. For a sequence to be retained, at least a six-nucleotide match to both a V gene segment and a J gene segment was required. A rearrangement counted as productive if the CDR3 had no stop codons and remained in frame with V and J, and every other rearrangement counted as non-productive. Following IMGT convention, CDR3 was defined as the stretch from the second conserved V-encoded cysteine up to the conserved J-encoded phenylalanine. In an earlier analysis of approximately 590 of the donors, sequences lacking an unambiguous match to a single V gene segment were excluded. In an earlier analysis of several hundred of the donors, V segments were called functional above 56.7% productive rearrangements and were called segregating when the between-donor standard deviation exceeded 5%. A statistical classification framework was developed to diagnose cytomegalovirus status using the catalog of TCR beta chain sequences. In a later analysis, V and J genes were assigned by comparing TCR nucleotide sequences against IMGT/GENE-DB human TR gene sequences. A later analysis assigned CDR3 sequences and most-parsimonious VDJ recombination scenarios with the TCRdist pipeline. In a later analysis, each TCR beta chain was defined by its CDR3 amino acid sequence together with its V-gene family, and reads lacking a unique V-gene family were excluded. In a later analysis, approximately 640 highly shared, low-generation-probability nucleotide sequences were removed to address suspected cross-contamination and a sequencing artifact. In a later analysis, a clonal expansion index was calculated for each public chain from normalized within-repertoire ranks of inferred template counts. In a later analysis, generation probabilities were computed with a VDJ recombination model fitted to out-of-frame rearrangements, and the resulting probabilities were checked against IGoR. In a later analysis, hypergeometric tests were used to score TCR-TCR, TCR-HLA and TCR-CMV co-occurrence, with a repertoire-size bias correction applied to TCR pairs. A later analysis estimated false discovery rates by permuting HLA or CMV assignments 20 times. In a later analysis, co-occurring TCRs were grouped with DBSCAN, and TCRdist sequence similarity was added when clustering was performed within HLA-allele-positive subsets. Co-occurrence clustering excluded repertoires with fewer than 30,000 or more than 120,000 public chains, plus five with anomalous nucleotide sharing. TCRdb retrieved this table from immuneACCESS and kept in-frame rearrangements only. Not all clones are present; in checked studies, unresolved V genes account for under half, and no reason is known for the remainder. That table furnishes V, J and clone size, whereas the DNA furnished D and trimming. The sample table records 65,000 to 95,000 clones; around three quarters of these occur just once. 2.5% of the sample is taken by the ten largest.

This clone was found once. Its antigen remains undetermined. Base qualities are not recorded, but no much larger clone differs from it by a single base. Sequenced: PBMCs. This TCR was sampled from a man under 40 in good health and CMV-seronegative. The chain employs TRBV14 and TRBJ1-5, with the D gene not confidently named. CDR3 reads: CASSQGLTYPQHF. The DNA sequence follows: TGTGCCAGCAGCCAAGGTCTTACCTACCCCCAGCATTTT.